What follows are 15 T cell receptor beta chains derived from one specimen sequenced in a study of blood T cell repertoires in COVID-19. Using immunoSEQ multiplex PCR, the repertoire was profiled, and TCRdb retains in-frame clones only, with some absent. The sample includes 100,000 to 150,000 clones, roughly 80% of them seen just once. Sequencing was done on a sample of peripheral blood. These receptors came from a man aged 55-75 years with acute or convalescent COVID-19.

The chain employs TRBV7-3 and TRBJ2-1, with D possibly being TRBD2 (5 bases). This CDR3 comprises 13 residues. Per germline, CDR1 SGHTA and CDR2 FQGTGA. V was trimmed by 5 bases and J by 15 bases, leaving 20 bases between them. CDR3 sequence: CASSPSTTTVPFF. In DNA, the CDR3 is TGTGCCAGCAGCCCATCGACTACGACGGTCCCGTTCTTC. The complete variable domain, with remaining parts taken from reference TRBV7-3 and TRBJ2-1, reads GAGVSQTPSNKVTEKGKYVELRCDPISGHTALYWYRQSLGQGPEFLIYFQGTGAADDSGLPNDRFFAVRPEGSVSTLKIQRTERGDSAVYLCASSPSTTTVPFFGPGTRLTVL.

The rearrangement uses TRBV6-6 and TRBJ1-1; 9 bases line up with TRBD1. The CDR3 spans 14 residues. In germline, CDR1 is MNHNY, CDR2 SVGAGI (reference sequence). The trim removed 5 bases at V and 3 bases at J, leaving 4 bases unmatched. The CDR3 reads CASSQTGGDTEAFF. The CDR3 coding sequence is TGTGCCAGCAGTCAGACAGGGGGGGACACTGAAGCTTTCTTT.

This clone was recorded once. The chain is built from TRBV2 and TRBJ2-7, with TRBD1 identical over 10 bases. Germline lookup yields CDR1 SNHLY and CDR2 FYNNEI. The CDR3 is 14 residues long. The trim removed 4 bases at V and 6 bases at J, leaving 6 bases unmatched. CDR3 sequence (DNA): TGTGCCAGCAGTGGGACAGGGGGACAACTCGAGCAGTACTTC. Translated: CASSGTGGQLEQYF.

The rearrangement links TRBV5-6 to TRBJ1-5; maybe TRBD1 (5 bases). The CDR3 is made up of 16 amino acids. V was cut by 5 bases and J by 0 bases, with 15 bases left in between. CDR1 is SGHDT and CDR2 is YYEEEE in the germline V gene. CDR3 amino acids: CASSMFGQDSNQPQHF. The DNA of the CDR3 is TGTGCCAGCAGTATGTTTGGACAAGATAGCAATCAGCCCCAGCATTTT.

The chain uses TRBV29-1 and TRBJ1-1; 8 bases are shared with TRBD1. The V and J ends lost 2 bases and 5 bases, in that order; junction bases with no gene match: 16. This CDR3 is built from 17 residues. Germline values: CDR1 SQVTM, CDR2 ANQGSEA. The CDR3: CSVESQGADGWGTEAFF. Here the CDR3 DNA reads TGCAGCGTTGAATCCCAGGGGGCTGATGGGTGGGGAACTGAAGCTTTCTTT.

The V gene is TRBV5-4, the J gene TRBJ2-1; maybe TRBD2 (5 bases). CDR3 length equals 14 residues. With 3 bases removed from V and 5 bases from J, the gap between germline ends came to 12 bases. Germline V gene lookup returns CDR1 SGHNT and CDR2 YYREEE (reference sequence). The CDR3 is CASSSGLENNEQFF. CDR3 coding DNA: TGTGCCAGCAGCTCCGGACTGGAGAACAATGAGCAGTTCTTC. Full variable domain (outside the CDR3, taken from reference TRBV5-4 and TRBJ2-1): ETGVTQSPTHLIKTRGQQVTLRCSSQSGHNTVSWYQQALGQGPQFIFQYYREEENGRGNFPPRFSGLQFPNYSSELNVNALELDDSALYLCASSSGLENNEQFFGPGTRLTVL.

This CDR3 is CASSSGEQGTQYF. Here the CDR3 DNA reads TGTGCCAGCTCGTCAGGGGAACAGGGGACGCAGTATTTT. V gene TRBV18 combines with J gene TRBJ2-3, with 7 nucleotides matching TRBD1. The CDR3 runs to 13 residues. Germline CDR1 KGHSH, CDR2 LQKENI. With 6 bases clipped from V and 9 bases from J, the junction kept 9 bases outside the gene matches.

The chain couples TRBV6-1 to TRBJ1-1; 7 positions agree with TRBD1. This CDR3 region has 14 residues. Trimming removed 1 base from V and 11 bases from J; junction bases left unmatched: 10. In germline, CDR1 is MNHNS, CDR2 SASEGT. CDR3 sequence: CASSEVDRASSAFF. The CDR3 region has the DNA TGTGCCAGCAGTGAAGTAGACAGGGCAAGTTCGGCTTTCTTT.

The chain employs TRBV24-1 and TRBJ2-7; 7 bases map to TRBD2. The V and J ends lost 3 bases and 2 bases, in that order; junction bases with no gene match: 6. Germline lookup yields CDR1 KGHDR and CDR2 SFDVKD. The CDR3 runs 15 residues. CDR3 loop: CATSDPRTRTYEQYF. CDR3 coding DNA: TGTGCCACCAGTGATCCCCGGACTAGAACCTACGAGCAGTACTTC.

The rearrangement links TRBV27 to TRBJ1-2; the match to TRBD1 covers 10 bases. This CDR3 is built from 16 residues. The germline CDR1 and CDR2 sequences are MNHEY and SMNVEV (reference sequence). The trim removed 5 bases at V and 4 bases at J, leaving 10 bases unmatched. The CDR3 sequence: CASSPRTGGILYGYTF. CDR3 DNA sequence: TGTGCCAGCAGTCCGAGGACAGGGGGAATCCTCTATGGCTACACCTTC.

The CDR3 DNA follows: TGTGCCAGCAGCCAAGTCTCCGGGAACAATGAGCAGTTCTTC. Protein product: CASSQVSGNNEQFF. The chain employs TRBV7-8 and TRBJ2-1, with a weak D call TRBD2 (5 bases). Germline lookup yields CDR1 SGHVS and CDR2 FQNEAQ. The length of the CDR3 is 14 residues. V lost 5 bases, J lost 5 bases, and 13 bases lay in between.

This clone showed up just a few times. The chain joins TRBV6-6 to TRBJ2-1; TRBD2 agrees at 11 bases. Germline lookup yields CDR1 MNHNY and CDR2 SVGAGI (reference sequence). The length of the CDR3 is 15 residues. Unmatched junction bases numbered 3, after V lost 0 bases and J lost 8 bases. The CDR3 region has the DNA TGTGCCAGCAGTTACTCTAGCGGGAGGGTGGATGAGCAGTTCTTC. Its translation is CASSYSSGRVDEQFF.

This clone came up once. The chain recombines TRBV7-6 with TRBJ2-7; 7 bases fit TRBD2. From germline, CDR1 is SGHVS and CDR2 FNYEAQ. There are 15 residues in the CDR3. The junction had 10 bases not matched to a gene; V was cut back by 4 bases and J by 4 bases. This CDR3 reads CASSYVASGWYEQYF. In nucleotides, the CDR3 is TGTGCCAGCAGCTACGTAGCTAGCGGATGGTACGAGCAGTACTTC.

Only a few counts were recorded for this clone. This chain links TRBV4-1 with TRBJ1-2, with unresolved D. This CDR3 spans 14 amino acids. CDR1 is MGHRA, CDR2 YSYEKL, per germline. With 1 base removed from V and 5 bases from J, the gap between germline ends came to 11 bases. The CDR3 nucleotides are TGCGCCAGCAGCCAAGTTTCGGTTTCTTATGGCTACACCTTC. This gives the protein CASSQVSVSYGYTF.

The chain employs TRBV18 and TRBJ2-1; 8 nucleotides align to TRBD2. V lost 0 bases and J lost 15; bases outside the gene matches: 7. This CDR3 has 13 amino acids. CDR1 and CDR2 from the germline V gene are KGHSH and LQKENI. The CDR3 DNA reads as TGTGCCAGCTCACCACCGTCTCGCGGGAGGCGGTTCTTC. Translation: CASSPPSRGRRFF.